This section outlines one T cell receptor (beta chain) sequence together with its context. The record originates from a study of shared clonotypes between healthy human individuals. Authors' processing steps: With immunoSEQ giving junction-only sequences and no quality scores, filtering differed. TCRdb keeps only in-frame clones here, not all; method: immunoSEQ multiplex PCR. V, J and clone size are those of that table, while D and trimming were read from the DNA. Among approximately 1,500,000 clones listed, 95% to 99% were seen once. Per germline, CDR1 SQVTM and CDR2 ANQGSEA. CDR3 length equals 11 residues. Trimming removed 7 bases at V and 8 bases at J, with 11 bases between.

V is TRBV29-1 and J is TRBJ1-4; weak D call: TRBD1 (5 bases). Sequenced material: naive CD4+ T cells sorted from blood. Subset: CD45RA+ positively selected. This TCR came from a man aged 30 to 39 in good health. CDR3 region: CSAVGLEKLFF. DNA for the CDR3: TGCAGCGCCGTGGGACTGGAAAAACTGTTTTTT. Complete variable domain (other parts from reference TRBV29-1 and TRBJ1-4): SAVISQKPSRDICQRGTSLTIQCQVDSQVTMMFWYRQQPGQSLTLIATANQGSEATYESGFVIDKFPISRPNLTFSTLTVSNMSPEDSSIYLCSAVGLEKLFFGSGTQLSVL.